A selection of T cell receptor beta chains follows, all from one sample in a study of a mutant IDH1 vaccine in newly diagnosed glioma. Profiled with immunoSEQ multiplex PCR; TCRdb holds only in-frame clones, not every one. The repertoire consists of around 82,000 clones, with around 79% occurring once and the leading ten covering 5.3%. Sequences were derived from PBMCs, sampled from a glioma patient treated with radiotherapy, temozolomide or both. The origin of the receptors is a man aged 35 to 55 with glioma. Some clones in this sample may be carry-over from other donors' samples. Both conserved end residues are part of each CDR3. The order of the fields is CDR3 length, D gene, J gene, V gene, clone size, CDR3 protein, CDR3 DNA. D genes are given only for firm matches. Clone size is stated in some rows and not others, as once, few, many or a class when expanded.

len: 16
d_gene: TRBD1
j_gene: TRBJ1-5
v_gene: TRBV7-8
abundance: medium-sized
CDR3aa: CASSSLGTGVNQPQHF
CDR3nt: TGTGCCAGCAGCTCCCTCGGGACAGGGGTCAATCAGCCCCAGCATTTT

len: 13
d_gene: NA
j_gene: TRBJ1-5
v_gene: TRBV19
abundance: once
CDR3aa: CASSGSARQPQHF
CDR3nt: TGTGCCAGTAGTGGGTCAGCACGTCAGCCCCAGCATTTT

len: 15
d_gene: TRBD1
j_gene: TRBJ2-3
v_gene: TRBV7-9
abundance: NA
CDR3aa: CASSPRDREIDTQYF
CDR3nt: TGTGCCAGCAGCCCCCGGGACAGGGAGATAGATACGCAGTATTTT

len: 15
d_gene: NA
j_gene: TRBJ2-3
v_gene: TRBV2
abundance: NA
CDR3aa: CASSDWGGDLDTQYF
CDR3nt: TGTGCCAGCAGTGACTGGGGTGGGGATCTGGATACGCAGTATTTT

len: 15
d_gene: TRBD1
j_gene: TRBJ2-5
v_gene: TRBV6-5
abundance: NA
CDR3aa: CASSYTPGQGETQYF
CDR3nt: TGTGCCAGCAGTTACACACCGGGACAGGGGGAGACCCAGTACTTC

len: 15
d_gene: NA
j_gene: TRBJ2-5
v_gene: TRBV27
abundance: NA
CDR3aa: CASSSTGAGEETQYF
CDR3nt: TGTGCCAGCAGTTCGACAGGGGCGGGAGAAGAGACCCAGTACTTC

len: 16
d_gene: NA
j_gene: TRBJ1-5
v_gene: TRBV2
abundance: few
CDR3aa: CASSVTGGKSNQPQHF
CDR3nt: TGTGCCAGCAGTGTGACGGGAGGTAAGAGCAATCAGCCCCAGCATTTT

len: 12
d_gene: TRBD1
j_gene: TRBJ2-5
v_gene: TRBV6-5
abundance: NA
CDR3aa: CATGQVQETQYF
CDR3nt: TGTGCCACTGGACAGGTACAAGAGACCCAGTACTTC

len: 15
d_gene: NA
j_gene: TRBJ1-6
v_gene: TRBV9
abundance: NA
CDR3aa: CASSAGRSYNSPLHF
CDR3nt: TGTGCCAGCAGCGCGGGTCGCTCCTATAATTCACCCCTCCACTTT

len: 10
d_gene: NA
j_gene: TRBJ1-4
v_gene: TRBV20-1
abundance: NA
CDR3aa: CSAILEKLFF
CDR3nt: TGCAGTGCTATTCTTGAAAAACTGTTTTTT

len: 13
d_gene: NA
j_gene: TRBJ2-5
v_gene: TRBV5-6
abundance: NA
CDR3aa: CASSLEMLGTQYF
CDR3nt: TGTGCCAGCAGCCTCGAGATGCTGGGGACCCAGTACTTC

len: 13
d_gene: NA
j_gene: TRBJ1-2
v_gene: TRBV27
abundance: few
CDR3aa: CASSRDRGGKPSF
CDR3nt: TGTGCCAGCAGCCGGGACCGGGGGGGGAAACCAAGCTTC

len: 16
d_gene: TRBD1
j_gene: TRBJ1-6
v_gene: TRBV6-5
abundance: NA
CDR3aa: CASSYSRDRGLSPLHF
CDR3nt: TGTGCCAGCAGTTACTCGAGGGACAGGGGTCTTTCACCCCTCCACTTT

len: 15
d_gene: TRBD1
j_gene: TRBJ2-5
v_gene: TRBV6-5
abundance: NA
CDR3aa: CASSRQGRPTGAQYF
CDR3nt: TGTGCCAGCAGCCGACAGGGGCGGCCAACCGGGGCCCAGTACTTC

len: 16
d_gene: NA
j_gene: TRBJ2-1
v_gene: TRBV10-3
abundance: NA
CDR3aa: CAISDLTRPLGYEQFF
CDR3nt: TGTGCCATCAGTGATTTGACTAGGCCCTTGGGATATGAGCAGTTCTTC

len: 14
d_gene: NA
j_gene: TRBJ1-4
v_gene: TRBV5-6
abundance: NA
CDR3aa: CASSLAGPRQKLFF
CDR3nt: TGTGCCAGCAGCTTGGCGGGACCGCGTCAAAAACTGTTTTTT

len: 13
d_gene: TRBD1
j_gene: TRBJ1-4
v_gene: TRBV10-3
abundance: NA
CDR3aa: CAVTGGSGEKLFF
CDR3nt: TGTGCCGTCACAGGGGGTTCGGGTGAAAAACTGTTTTTT

len: 13
d_gene: NA
j_gene: TRBJ2-7
v_gene: TRBV5-4
abundance: once
CDR3aa: CASSLSVDDEQYF
CDR3nt: TGTGCCAGCAGCTTAAGTGTGGACGACGAGCAGTACTTC

len: 12
d_gene: NA
j_gene: TRBJ2-3
v_gene: TRBV5-1
abundance: NA
CDR3aa: CATPTGIGTQYF
CDR3nt: TGCGCCACCCCGACGGGTATCGGTACGCAGTATTTT

len: 13
d_gene: NA
j_gene: TRBJ2-7
v_gene: TRBV2
abundance: NA
CDR3aa: CASSDRSSYEQYF
CDR3nt: TGTGCCAGCAGTGACAGGAGCTCCTACGAGCAGTACTTC

len: 16
d_gene: NA
j_gene: TRBJ2-1
v_gene: TRBV5-1
abundance: NA
CDR3aa: CASSHGGQSTYNEQFF
CDR3nt: TGCGCCAGCAGCCACGGGGGGCAGTCCACCTACAATGAGCAGTTCTTC

len: 17
d_gene: NA
j_gene: TRBJ1-6
v_gene: TRBV10-3
abundance: NA
CDR3aa: CAISDPVGGEEHSPLHF
CDR3nt: TGTGCCATCAGTGACCCCGTGGGTGGGGAGGAACATTCACCCCTCCACTTT

len: 14
d_gene: TRBD2
j_gene: TRBJ2-7
v_gene: TRBV2
abundance: NA
CDR3aa: CASSEGLAGYEQYF
CDR3nt: TGTGCCAGCAGCGAAGGACTAGCGGGGTACGAGCAGTACTTC

len: 13
d_gene: NA
j_gene: TRBJ1-6
v_gene: TRBV9
abundance: NA
CDR3aa: CASSYGRISPLHF
CDR3nt: TGTGCCAGCAGCTACGGAAGAATCTCACCCCTCCACTTT

len: 14
d_gene: NA
j_gene: TRBJ1-2
v_gene: TRBV5-1
abundance: once
CDR3aa: CASSLADAGNGYTF
CDR3nt: TGCGCCAGCAGCTTGGCGGACGCCGGGAACGGCTACACCTTC

len: 11
d_gene: NA
j_gene: TRBJ2-7
v_gene: TRBV2
abundance: NA
CDR3aa: CASCDDSEQYF
CDR3nt: TGTGCCAGCTGCGACGACAGCGAGCAGTACTTC

len: 12
d_gene: NA
j_gene: TRBJ1-1
v_gene: TRBV19
abundance: NA
CDR3aa: CASSWTGTEAFF
CDR3nt: TGTGCCAGTAGCTGGACCGGCACTGAAGCTTTCTTT

len: 14
d_gene: TRBD1
j_gene: TRBJ2-5
v_gene: TRBV6-5
abundance: NA
CDR3aa: CASSREGGIKTQYF
CDR3nt: TGTGCCAGCAGTCGGGAAGGGGGCATAAAGACCCAGTACTTC

len: 14
d_gene: NA
j_gene: TRBJ1-2
v_gene: TRBV25-1
abundance: NA
CDR3aa: CASSETGSRPGYTF
CDR3nt: TGTGCCAGCAGTGAAACAGGCTCCCGACCTGGCTACACCTTC

len: 13
d_gene: NA
j_gene: TRBJ2-7
v_gene: TRBV10-3
abundance: NA
CDR3aa: CAISETAPYEQYF
CDR3nt: TGTGCCATCAGTGAAACAGCCCCCTACGAGCAGTACTTC

len: 15
d_gene: NA
j_gene: TRBJ1-2
v_gene: TRBV6-5
abundance: NA
CDR3aa: CASSYSGSGVGGYTF
CDR3nt: TGTGCCAGCAGTTACTCAGGGTCAGGGGTCGGTGGCTACACCTTC

len: 11
d_gene: TRBD1
j_gene: TRBJ2-7
v_gene: TRBV6-5
abundance: NA
CDR3aa: CASRTGYEQYF
CDR3nt: TGTGCCAGCAGGACAGGGTACGAGCAGTACTTC

len: 17
d_gene: NA
j_gene: TRBJ1-1
v_gene: TRBV7-2
abundance: NA
CDR3aa: CASSLRAGFSRFTEAFF
CDR3nt: TGTGCCAGCAGCTTAAGGGCAGGTTTTTCGCGGTTCACTGAAGCTTTCTTT

len: 14
d_gene: TRBD2
j_gene: TRBJ2-3
v_gene: TRBV5-1
abundance: NA
CDR3aa: CASGTSGMTDTQYF
CDR3nt: TGCGCCAGCGGGACTAGCGGGATGACAGATACGCAGTATTTT

len: 14
d_gene: NA
j_gene: TRBJ2-7
v_gene: TRBV13
abundance: NA
CDR3aa: CASSPRGGTYEQYF
CDR3nt: TGTGCCAGCAGCCCGAGGGGGGGAACCTACGAGCAGTACTTC

len: 16
d_gene: NA
j_gene: TRBJ1-2
v_gene: TRBV30
abundance: NA
CDR3aa: CAWSVLGGDGGYGYTF
CDR3nt: TGTGCCTGGAGTGTACTGGGAGGGGACGGCGGCTATGGCTACACCTTC

len: 15
d_gene: TRBD1
j_gene: TRBJ2-5
v_gene: TRBV9
abundance: NA
CDR3aa: CASSARTGEQETQYF
CDR3nt: TGTGCCAGCAGCGCTAGGACAGGGGAGCAAGAGACCCAGTACTTC